The 19 T cell receptor beta chains listed next were all sequenced from one sample in a study of yellow fever vaccine responses in identical twins. TCRdb reanalysed the RT-PCR reads using MiXCR and keeps one entry per CDR3 protein. The sample carries about 20,000 distinct CDR3 sequences, roughly 72% recorded once. Here the sequenced sample was T cells from blood (PBMCs), unsorted or a sorted subset (not recorded which), taken before or after yellow fever vaccination (not recorded which). The receptors were gathered from a woman under 30 who received the yellow fever vaccine.

Here the CDR3 reads CASSPGTPADYTF. Here the CDR3 DNA reads TGTGCCAGCAGCCCCGGGACCCCCGCCGACTACACCTTC. The chain employs TRBV7-9 and TRBJ1-2, with D possibly TRBD1 on 5 matching bases. Trimming removed 5 bases from V and 10 bases from J, with 17 bases in between. This CDR3 spans 13 amino acids. The germline CDR1 and CDR2 sequences are SEHNR and FQNEAQ (reference sequence).

The rearrangement joins TRBV12-3 or TRBV12-4 to TRBJ2-5, with 11 bases matching TRBD2. The CDR3 runs to 15 residues. The ends lost 6 bases at V and 2 bases at J; junction bases unmatched: 5. The CDR3 protein is CASSPTSGGQETQYF. The CDR3 region has the DNA TGTGCCAGCAGCCCTACTAGCGGGGGACAAGAGACCCAGTACTTC.

The chain recombines TRBV29-1 with TRBJ1-1; D unresolved. The CDR3 runs 12 residues. Germline assignment: CDR1 SQVTM and CDR2 ANQGSEA. V was cut by 4 bases and J by 5 bases, with 11 bases left in between. CDR3 in DNA: TGCAGCGTTGGGATCCCGGGAACTGAAGCTTTCTTT. Translating gives CSVGIPGTEAFF. The variable domain in full, with the rest retrieved from reference TRBV29-1 and TRBJ1-1, is SAVISQKPSRDICQRGTSLTIQCQVDSQVTMMFWYRQQPGQSLTLIATANQGSEATYESGFVIDKFPISRPNLTFSTLTVSNMSPEDSSIYLCSVGIPGTEAFFGQGTRLTVV.

This rearrangement joins TRBV11-1 to TRBJ2-2; D remains unclear. Germline lookup yields CDR1 SGHAT and CDR2 FQDESV (reference sequence). V shed 4 bases and J shed 5 bases, with 5 bases lying between them. The CDR3 has 12 amino acids. The CDR3, as DNA: TGTGCCAGCAGCTCAAATACCGGGGAGCTGTTTTTT. Its translation: CASSSNTGELFF.

This clonotype occurred a few times. The chain's CDR3 is CASSDGYQPQHF. DNA of the CDR3: TGTGCCAGCAGCGACGGTTATCAGCCCCAGCATTTT. The chain has TRBV2 and TRBJ1-5; D gene unclear. Germline V gene data show CDR1 as SNHLY and CDR2 as FYNNEI. Trimming pared 6 bases from V and 5 bases from J, leaving 8 bases between. The CDR3 extends over 12 amino acids.

This clonotype has more than one count but fewer than ten. The chain carries TRBV10-1 and TRBJ2-5, with 7 bases aligning to TRBD2. The V gene's germline CDR1 is WNHNN and CDR2 SYGVQD (reference sequence). The V segment lost 3 bases and the J segment 1 base; nucleotides outside the gene matches: 11. This CDR3 has 17 amino acids. Written as DNA, the CDR3 is TGCGCCAGCAGTGAACAGACTAGCTTCCCTCTCCAAGAGACCCAGTACTTC. Encoded protein: CASSEQTSFPLQETQYF.

The chain couples TRBV29-1 to TRBJ1-2, with 9 nucleotides matching TRBD1. Trimming removed 5 bases from V and 4 bases from J; junction bases left unmatched: 5. Germline-derived CDR1 and CDR2 are SQVTM and ANQGSEA. The length of the CDR3 is 13 residues. As DNA, the CDR3 is TGCAGCGTTAGGGACAGGGACGGCTATGGCTACACCTTC. Its translation is CSVRDRDGYGYTF.

The J gene is TRBJ2-7, the V gene TRBV9; TRBD1 aligns across 8 bases. V shed 7 bases and J 0 bases; nucleotides not matched to a gene: 3. Looked up from germline, CDR1 is SGDLS and CDR2 is YYNGEE. The CDR3 runs 13 residues. CDR3 loop: CASGQGSSYEQYF. The CDR3 DNA sequence: TGTGCCAGCGGACAGGGAAGCTCCTACGAGCAGTACTTC. The whole variable domain, filled in from reference TRBV9 and TRBJ2-7, reads DSGVTQTPKHLITATGQRVTLRCSPRSGDLSVYWYQQSLDQGLQFLIQYYNGEERAKGNILERFSAQQFPDLHSELNLSSLELGDSALYFCASGQGSSYEQYFGPGTRLTVT.

The rearrangement links TRBV2 to TRBJ2-4, with a possible D match to TRBD2 (5 bases). Trimming removed 11 bases from V and 0 bases from J, with 5 bases in between. Germline assignment: CDR1 SNHLY and CDR2 FYNNEI. This CDR3 has 11 amino acids. CDR3 protein: CAGLAKNIQYF. The CDR3 DNA is TGTGCCGGACTAGCCAAAAACATTCAGTACTTC.

This rearrangement joins TRBV20-1 to TRBJ2-1, with TRBD2 identical over 10 bases. The germline CDR1 and CDR2 sequences are DFQATT and SNEGSKA (reference sequence). V was pared by 0 bases and J by 5 bases, with 10 bases of the junction left unmatched. The CDR3 contains 17 residues. In nucleotides, the CDR3 is TGCAGTGCTAGAGATCCGCTTCGACTAGCGGGCCACAATGAGCAGTTCTTC. Residues: CSARDPLRLAGHNEQFF.

V and J are TRBV20-1 and TRBJ2-7; unclear D gene. The CDR3 contains 14 residues. The ends were cut back, 5 bases at V and 0 bases at J, with 14 bases in the middle. Germline lookup yields CDR1 DFQATT and CDR2 SNEGSKA (reference sequence). The CDR3 sequence: CSALSTESSYEQYF. For the CDR3, the DNA is TGCAGTGCTCTCTCGACGGAGAGCTCCTACGAGCAGTACTTC.

The chain has TRBV28 and TRBJ2-1, with TRBD2 identical over 8 bases. The length of the CDR3 is 15 residues. CDR1 MDHEN and CDR2 SYDVKM come from the germline V gene. The trim removed 6 bases at V and 4 bases at J, leaving 8 bases unmatched. The CDR3 reads CASSYSAGGYNEQFF. In DNA form, the CDR3 reads TGTGCCAGCAGCTACTCGGCGGGGGGTTACAATGAGCAGTTCTTC.

V and J are TRBV12-3 or TRBV12-4 and TRBJ2-1; unclear D gene. There are 14 residues in the CDR3. The V and J ends lost 0 bases and 5 bases respectively, with 8 bases between them. CDR3 bases: TGTGCCAGCAGTTTAGCGATCAGAAACAATGAGCAGTTCTTC. Its translation is CASSLAIRNNEQFF.

This chain connects TRBV19 to TRBJ2-1; 9 bases fit TRBD2. CDR3 length equals 12 residues. With 4 bases clipped from V and 10 bases from J, the junction kept 2 bases outside the gene matches. CDR1 is LNHDA, CDR2 SQIVND, per germline (reference sequence). The CDR3 coding sequence is TGTGCCAGTAGTACCCTAGCGGGGGAGCAGTTCTTC. Residues: CASSTLAGEQFF.

The V and J genes are TRBV12-3 or TRBV12-4 and TRBJ1-6, with unresolved D. The CDR3 is 11 amino acids. V was pared by 11 bases and J by 7 bases, with 9 bases between. Here the CDR3 DNA reads TGTGCCGGAGGGCGGAATTCACCCCTCCACTTT. This codes for CAGGRNSPLHF.

The chain joins TRBV7-9 to TRBJ2-1; tentative D call: TRBD2 (5 bases). The CDR3 covers 12 residues. Germline V gene lookup returns CDR1 SEHNR and CDR2 FQNEAQ (reference sequence). Trimming shortened V by 10 bases and J by 7 bases, and 14 bases separated the two germline ends. The CDR3 DNA sequence: TGTGCCACTAGGGAGTCGGGTAATGAGCAGTTCTTC. Translating gives CATRESGNEQFF.

The chain joins TRBV3-1 to TRBJ2-7; TRBD1 matches at 10 bases. V was clipped by 4 bases and J by 4 bases; unmatched bases: 7. The CDR3 consists of 15 residues. CDR1 and CDR2 (germline): LGHDT, YNNKEL (reference sequence). Here the CDR3 DNA reads TGTGCCAGCAGCCGCGTGGGACAGGGGCAGTACGAGCAGTACTTC. Translating gives CASSRVGQGQYEQYF.

The CDR3 DNA sequence: TGTGCCACCATTAGAACCGGGAATTGTCGTGAGACCCAGTACTTC. The encoded protein is CATIRTGNCRETQYF. V gene TRBV24-1 combines with J gene TRBJ2-5; D is possibly TRBD2 (5 bases). The CDR3 totals 15 residues. V was clipped by 8 bases and J by 5 bases, with 20 bases between them. CDR1 is KGHDR, CDR2 SFDVKD, per germline.

V is TRBV18 and J is TRBJ2-1; D unresolved. This CDR3 spans 17 amino acids. Trimming left V 2 bases short and J 5 bases short, with 19 bases between. Per the germline V gene, CDR1 is KGHSH and CDR2 is LQKENI. For the CDR3, the DNA is TGTGCCAGCTCACCAGGAAGGTGGGCGCTAAGAAACAATGAGCAGTTCTTC. Its translation: CASSPGRWALRNNEQFF.